The clone carrying this T cell receptor (beta chain) appeared a few times. The data originate from a study of blood T cell repertoires in COVID-19. The protocol was immunoSEQ multiplex PCR, while the TCRdb copy is restricted to in-frame clones and leaves out a portion. The data show 200,000 to 250,000 clones, approximately 84% seen once. There are 15 residues in the CDR3. Trimming left V 5 bases short and J 0 bases short, with 13 bases between. Germline loops: CDR1 SEHNR, CDR2 FQNEAQ (reference sequence). The receptor's source is a woman aged 25-40 years who had recovered from COVID-19. Specimen: peripheral blood. The chain links TRBV7-9 to TRBJ1-1; tentative D call: TRBD1 (5 bases). The CDR3 region is CASSREGVLNTEAFF. The CDR3 coding sequence is TGTGCCAGCAGCAGAGAAGGGGTTCTGAACACTGAAGCTTTCTTT.